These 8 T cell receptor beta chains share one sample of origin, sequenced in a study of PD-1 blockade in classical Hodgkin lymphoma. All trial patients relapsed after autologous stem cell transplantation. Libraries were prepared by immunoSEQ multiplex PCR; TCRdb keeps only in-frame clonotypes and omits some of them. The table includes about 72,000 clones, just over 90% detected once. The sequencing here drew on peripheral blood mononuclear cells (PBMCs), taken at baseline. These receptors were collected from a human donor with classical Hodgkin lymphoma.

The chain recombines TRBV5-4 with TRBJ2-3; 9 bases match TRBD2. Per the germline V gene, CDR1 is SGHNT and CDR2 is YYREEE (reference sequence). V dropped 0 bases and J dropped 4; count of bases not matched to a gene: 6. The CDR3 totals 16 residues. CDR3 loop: CASSLGRGGAADTQYF. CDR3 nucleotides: TGTGCCAGCAGCTTGGGTCGCGGGGGGGCCGCAGATACGCAGTATTTT.

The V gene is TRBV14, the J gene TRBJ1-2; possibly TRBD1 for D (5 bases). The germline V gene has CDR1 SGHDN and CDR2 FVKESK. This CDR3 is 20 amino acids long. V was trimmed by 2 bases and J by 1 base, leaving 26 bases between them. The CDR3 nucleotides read TGTGCCAGCAGCCAAAAGGGGACGGGAGTCAGTTCCCGAAGTAACTATGGCTACACCTTC. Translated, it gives CASSQKGTGVSSRSNYGYTF. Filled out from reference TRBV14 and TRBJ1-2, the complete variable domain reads EAGVTQFPSHSVIEKGQTVTLRCDPISGHDNLYWYRRVMGKEIKFLLHFVKESKQDESGMPNNRFLAERTGGTYSTLKVQPAELEDSGVYFCASSQKGTGVSSRSNYGYTFGSGTRLTVV.

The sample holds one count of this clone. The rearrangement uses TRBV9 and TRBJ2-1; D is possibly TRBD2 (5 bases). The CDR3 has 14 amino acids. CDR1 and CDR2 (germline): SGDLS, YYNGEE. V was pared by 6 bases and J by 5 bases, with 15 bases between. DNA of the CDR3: TGTGCCAGCACAACCGGGAACTTAAACAATGAGCAGTTCTTC. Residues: CASTTGNLNNEQFF.

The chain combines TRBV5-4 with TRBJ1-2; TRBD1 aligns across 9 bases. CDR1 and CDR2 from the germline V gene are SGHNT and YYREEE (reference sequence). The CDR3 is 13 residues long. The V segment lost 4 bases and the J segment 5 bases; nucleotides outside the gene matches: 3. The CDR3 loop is CASSPGQGYGYTF. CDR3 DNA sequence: TGTGCCAGCAGCCCGGGACAGGGTTATGGCTACACCTTC.

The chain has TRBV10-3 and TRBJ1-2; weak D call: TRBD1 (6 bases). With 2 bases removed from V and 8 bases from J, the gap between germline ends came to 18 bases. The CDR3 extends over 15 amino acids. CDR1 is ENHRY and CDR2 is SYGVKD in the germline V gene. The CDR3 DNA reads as TGTGCCATCAGTGAGAGCGGGGGGCTAACGGTGGGCTACACCTTC. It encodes CAISESGGLTVGYTF.

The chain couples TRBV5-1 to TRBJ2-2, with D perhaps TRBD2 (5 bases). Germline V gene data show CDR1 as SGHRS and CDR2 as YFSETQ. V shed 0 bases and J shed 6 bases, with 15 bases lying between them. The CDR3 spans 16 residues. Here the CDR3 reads CASSLVASLMAGELFF. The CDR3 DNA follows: TGCGCCAGCAGCTTGGTTGCTAGCCTCATGGCCGGGGAGCTGTTTTTT.

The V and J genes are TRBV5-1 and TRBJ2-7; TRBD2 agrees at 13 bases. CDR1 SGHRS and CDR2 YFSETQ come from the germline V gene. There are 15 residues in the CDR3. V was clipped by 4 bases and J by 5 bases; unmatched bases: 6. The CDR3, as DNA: TGCGCCAGCAGCGGAGGACTAGCGGGAGATGACGAGCAGTACTTC. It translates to CASSGGLAGDDEQYF.

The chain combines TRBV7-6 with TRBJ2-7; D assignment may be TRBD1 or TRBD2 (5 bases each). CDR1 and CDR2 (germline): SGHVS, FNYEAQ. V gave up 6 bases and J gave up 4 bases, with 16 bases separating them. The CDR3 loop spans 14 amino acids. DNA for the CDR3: TGTGCCAGCAGTTTTGGGGGAGAGAGGTACGAGCAGTACTTC. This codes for CASSFGGERYEQYF.